The 8 T cell receptor beta chains listed next were all sequenced from one sample in a study of identical twins. TCRdb independently ran MiXCR on the 5' RACE reads; one entry per CDR3 protein. There are 500,000 or so distinct CDR3 sequences in the sample; around 20% occur only once, and 0.8% to 1% lies in the top ten. This same sample was also part of a study on T cells expressing NK-cell markers.

Sequenced material: CD4+ T cells sorted from blood. These receptors all stem from a woman aged 18-30 years in good health.

This clonotype occurred many times. CDR3 loop: CAWSGLLVKNIQYF. DNA for the CDR3: TGTGCCTGGAGTGGGCTCCTAGTCAAAAACATTCAGTACTTC. The chain links TRBV30 to TRBJ2-4; D remains unclear. V shed 1 base and J shed 3 bases, with 10 bases lying between them. The CDR3 spans 14 residues. Germline assignment: CDR1 GTSNPN and CDR2 SVGIG (reference sequence).

The genes are TRBV7-9 and TRBJ2-7; possibly TRBD1 for D (5 bases). This CDR3 has 14 residues. Deletions cut 2 bases from V and 2 bases from J, with 10 bases between. Germline V gives CDR1 SEHNR, CDR2 FQNEAQ (reference sequence). CDR3 residues: CASSLHQGTYEQYF. The CDR3 DNA reads as TGTGCCAGCAGCTTACATCAGGGTACCTACGAGCAGTACTTC.

The rearrangement uses TRBV9 and TRBJ2-5; possibly TRBD1 for D (6 bases). V was shortened by 2 bases and J by 3 bases, with 11 bases between the two germline ends. The CDR3 contains 14 residues. Germline loops: CDR1 SGDLS, CDR2 YYNGEE. The CDR3 loop is CASSVSQGKETQYF. For the CDR3, the DNA is TGTGCCAGCAGCGTCAGCCAGGGGAAAGAGACCCAGTACTTC.

V is TRBV12-3 or TRBV12-4 and J is TRBJ2-1; possibly TRBD2 for D (6 bases). The V end was cut by 5 bases, the J end by 13 bases, with 12 bases between. The CDR3 has 11 residues. CDR3 coding DNA: TGTGCCAGCAGTGTGGGGACTCCACAGTTCTTC. This sequence encodes CASSVGTPQFF.

The chain carries TRBV7-9 and TRBJ1-1; 7 positions agree with TRBD1. This CDR3 region has 15 residues. Germline assignment: CDR1 SEHNR and CDR2 FQNEAQ (reference sequence). With 5 bases clipped from V and 2 bases from J, the junction kept 8 bases outside the gene matches. CDR3 in DNA: TGTGCCAGCAGCATTGACAGGGCTAGAAACACTGAAGCTTTCTTT. Protein product: CASSIDRARNTEAFF.

In nucleotides, the CDR3 is TGTGCCAGCAGCGACCCCGGGACTCAGCAGTTCTTC. Protein product: CASSDPGTQQFF. The chain employs TRBV7-3 and TRBJ2-1; D is possibly TRBD2 (6 bases). CDR1 is SGHTA, CDR2 FQGTGA, per germline. Deletions cut 5 bases from V and 11 bases from J, with 13 bases between. The CDR3 spans 12 residues.

A few counts support this clonotype. CDR3 region: CSVNRRGTEAFF. CDR3 nucleotides: TGCAGCGTAAACAGGAGAGGGACTGAAGCTTTCTTT. This chain joins TRBV29-1 and TRBJ1-1; D perhaps matches TRBD1 (5 bases). Per germline, CDR1 SQVTM and CDR2 ANQGSEA. The CDR3 has 12 amino acids. V was clipped by 6 bases and J by 5 bases, with 13 bases between them.

This chain uses TRBV6-2 or TRBV6-3 with TRBJ2-5; a weak D match, TRBD1 (5 bases). The CDR3 sequence is 13 residues long. Trimming pared 1 base from V and 3 bases from J, leaving 6 bases between. CDR1 and CDR2 from the germline V gene are MNHEY and SVGEGT. CDR3: CASSYLGEETQYF. Written as DNA, the CDR3 is TGTGCCAGCAGTTACTTAGGGGAAGAGACCCAGTACTTC.